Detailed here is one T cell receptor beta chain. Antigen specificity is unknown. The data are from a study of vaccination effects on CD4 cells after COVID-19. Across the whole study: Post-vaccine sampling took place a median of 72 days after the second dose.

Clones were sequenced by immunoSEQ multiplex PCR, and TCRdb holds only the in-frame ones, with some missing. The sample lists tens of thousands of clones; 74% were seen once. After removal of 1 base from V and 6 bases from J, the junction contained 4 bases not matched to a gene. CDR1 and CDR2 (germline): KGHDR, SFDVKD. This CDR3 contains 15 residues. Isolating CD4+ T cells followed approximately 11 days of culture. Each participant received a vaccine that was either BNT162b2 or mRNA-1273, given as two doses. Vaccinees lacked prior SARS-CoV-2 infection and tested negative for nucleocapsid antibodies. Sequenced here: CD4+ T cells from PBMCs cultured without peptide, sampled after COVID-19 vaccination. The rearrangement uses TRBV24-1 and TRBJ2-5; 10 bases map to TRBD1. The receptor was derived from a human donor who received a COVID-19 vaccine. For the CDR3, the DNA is TGTGCCACCAGTGATTTCGGGACAGGGGCCCAGACCCAGTACTTC. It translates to CATSDFGTGAQTQYF.